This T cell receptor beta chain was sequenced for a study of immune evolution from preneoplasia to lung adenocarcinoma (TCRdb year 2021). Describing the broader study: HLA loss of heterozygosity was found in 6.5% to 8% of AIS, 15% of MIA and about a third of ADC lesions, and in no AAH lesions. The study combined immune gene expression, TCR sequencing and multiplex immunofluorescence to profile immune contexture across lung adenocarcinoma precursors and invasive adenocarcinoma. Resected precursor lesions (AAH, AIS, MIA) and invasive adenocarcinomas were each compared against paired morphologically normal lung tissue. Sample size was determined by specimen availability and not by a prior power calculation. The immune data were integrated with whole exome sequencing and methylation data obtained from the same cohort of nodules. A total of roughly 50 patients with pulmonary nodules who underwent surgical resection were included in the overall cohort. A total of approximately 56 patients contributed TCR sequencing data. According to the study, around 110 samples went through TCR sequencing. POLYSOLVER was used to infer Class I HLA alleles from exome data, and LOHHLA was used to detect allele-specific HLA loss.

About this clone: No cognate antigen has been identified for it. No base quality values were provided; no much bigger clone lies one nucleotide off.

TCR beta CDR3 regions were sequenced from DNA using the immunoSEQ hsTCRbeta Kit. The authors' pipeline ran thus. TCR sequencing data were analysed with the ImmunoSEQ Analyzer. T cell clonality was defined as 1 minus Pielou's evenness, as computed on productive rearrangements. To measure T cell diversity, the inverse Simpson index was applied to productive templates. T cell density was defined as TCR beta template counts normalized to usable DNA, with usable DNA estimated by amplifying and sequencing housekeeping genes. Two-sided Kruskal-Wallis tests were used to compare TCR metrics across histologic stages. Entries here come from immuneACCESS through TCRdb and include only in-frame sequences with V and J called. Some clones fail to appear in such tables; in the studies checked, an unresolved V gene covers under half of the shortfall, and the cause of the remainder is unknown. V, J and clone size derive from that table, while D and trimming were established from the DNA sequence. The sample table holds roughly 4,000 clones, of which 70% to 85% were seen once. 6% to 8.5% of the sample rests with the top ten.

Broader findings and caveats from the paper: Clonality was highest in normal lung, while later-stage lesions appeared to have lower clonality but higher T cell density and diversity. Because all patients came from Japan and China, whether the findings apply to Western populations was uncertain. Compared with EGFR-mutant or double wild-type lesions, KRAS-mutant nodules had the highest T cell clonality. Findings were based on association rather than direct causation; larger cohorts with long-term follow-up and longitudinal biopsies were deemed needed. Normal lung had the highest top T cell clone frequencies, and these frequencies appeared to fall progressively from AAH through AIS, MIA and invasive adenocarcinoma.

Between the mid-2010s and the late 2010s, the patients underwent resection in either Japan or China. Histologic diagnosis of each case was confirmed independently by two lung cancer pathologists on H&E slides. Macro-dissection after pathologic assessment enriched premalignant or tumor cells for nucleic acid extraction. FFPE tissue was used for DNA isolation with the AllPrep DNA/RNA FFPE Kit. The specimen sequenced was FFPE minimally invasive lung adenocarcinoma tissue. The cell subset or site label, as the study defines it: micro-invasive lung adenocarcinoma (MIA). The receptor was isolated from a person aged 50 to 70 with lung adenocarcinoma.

The CDR3 reads CASSEESGGGAYNEQFF. Read as DNA, the sequence is TGTGCCAGCAGTGAAGAGTCTGGGGGGGGAGCCTACAATGAGCAGTTCTTC. The sequence joins TRBV2 to TRBJ2-1; the junction holds 7 bases that match TRBD2. Trimming leaves V shorter by 1 base and J shorter by 2 bases, with the junction holding 8 bases beyond the gene matches. The CDR3, from cysteine to phenylalanine, totals 17 residues. This entry keeps only the CDR3 DNA: 51 bases, framed from base 1. Looking up the germline V gene yields CDR1 SNHLY and CDR2 FYNNEI.